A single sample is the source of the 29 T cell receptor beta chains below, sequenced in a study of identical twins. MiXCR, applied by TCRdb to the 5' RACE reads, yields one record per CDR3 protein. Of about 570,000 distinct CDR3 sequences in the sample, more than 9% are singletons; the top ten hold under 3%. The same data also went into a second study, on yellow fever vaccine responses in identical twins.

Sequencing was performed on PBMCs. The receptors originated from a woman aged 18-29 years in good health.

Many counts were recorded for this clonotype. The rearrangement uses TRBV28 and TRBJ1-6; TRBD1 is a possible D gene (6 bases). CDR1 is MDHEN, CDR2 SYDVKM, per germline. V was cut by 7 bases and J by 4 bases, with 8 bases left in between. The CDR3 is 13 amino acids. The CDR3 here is CASKDSYNSPLHF. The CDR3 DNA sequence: TGTGCCAGCAAGGACAGTTATAATTCACCCCTCCACTTT.

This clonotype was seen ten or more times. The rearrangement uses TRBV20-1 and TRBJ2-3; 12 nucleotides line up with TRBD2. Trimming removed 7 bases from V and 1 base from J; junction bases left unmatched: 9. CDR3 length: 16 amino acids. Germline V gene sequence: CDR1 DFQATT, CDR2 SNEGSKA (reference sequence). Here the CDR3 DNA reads TGCAGTGTCTCTAGCGGGAGGGCCACACGCACAGATACGCAGTATTTT. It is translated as CSVSSGRATRTDTQYF.

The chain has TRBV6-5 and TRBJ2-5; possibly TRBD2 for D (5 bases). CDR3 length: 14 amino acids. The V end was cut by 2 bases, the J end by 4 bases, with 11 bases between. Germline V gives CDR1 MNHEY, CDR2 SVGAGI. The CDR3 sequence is CASSYRGLGETQYF. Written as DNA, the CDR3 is TGTGCCAGCAGTTACCGCGGGCTTGGAGAGACCCAGTACTTC.

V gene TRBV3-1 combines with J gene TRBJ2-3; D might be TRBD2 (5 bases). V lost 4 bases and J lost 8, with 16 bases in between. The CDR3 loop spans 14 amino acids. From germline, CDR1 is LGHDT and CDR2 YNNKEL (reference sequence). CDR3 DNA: TGTGCCAGCAGCCCTAACGGGAAGCCGATTACGCAGTATTTT. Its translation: CASSPNGKPITQYF.

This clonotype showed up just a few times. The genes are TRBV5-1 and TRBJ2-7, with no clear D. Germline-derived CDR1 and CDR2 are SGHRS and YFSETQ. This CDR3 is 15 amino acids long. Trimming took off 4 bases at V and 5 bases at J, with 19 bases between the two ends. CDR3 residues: CASSRSAGRPNEQYF. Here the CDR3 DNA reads TGCGCCAGCAGCCGAAGTGCAGGACGGCCTAACGAGCAGTACTTC.

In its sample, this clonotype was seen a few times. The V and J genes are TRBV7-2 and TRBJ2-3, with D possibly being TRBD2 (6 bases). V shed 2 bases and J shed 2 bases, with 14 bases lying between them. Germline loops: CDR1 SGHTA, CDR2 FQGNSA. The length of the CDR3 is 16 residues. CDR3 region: CASSLPVRGVTDTQYF. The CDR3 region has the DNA TGTGCCAGCAGCTTACCGGTGCGGGGCGTCACAGATACGCAGTATTTT.

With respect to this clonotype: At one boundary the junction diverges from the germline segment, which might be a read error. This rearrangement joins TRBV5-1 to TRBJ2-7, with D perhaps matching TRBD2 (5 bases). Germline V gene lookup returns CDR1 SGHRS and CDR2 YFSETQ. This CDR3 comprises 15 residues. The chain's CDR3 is CASSLAVTSSHEQYF. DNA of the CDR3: TGCGCCAGCAGCTTAGCGGTAACGAGCTCCCACGAGCAGTACTTC.

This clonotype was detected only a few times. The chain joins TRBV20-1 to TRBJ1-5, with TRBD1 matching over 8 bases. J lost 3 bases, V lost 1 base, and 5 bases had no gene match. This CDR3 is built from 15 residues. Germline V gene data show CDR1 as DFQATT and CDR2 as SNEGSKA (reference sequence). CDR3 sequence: CSARVGTGANQPQHF. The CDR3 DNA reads TGCAGTGCTAGAGTCGGGACAGGCGCCAATCAGCCCCAGCATTTT.

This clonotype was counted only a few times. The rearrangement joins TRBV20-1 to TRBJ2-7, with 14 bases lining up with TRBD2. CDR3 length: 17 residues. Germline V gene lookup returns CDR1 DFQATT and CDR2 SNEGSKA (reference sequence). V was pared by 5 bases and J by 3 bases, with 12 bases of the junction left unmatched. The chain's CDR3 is CSASPRTSGRRGYEQYF. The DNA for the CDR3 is TGCAGTGCTTCCCCCCGGACTAGCGGGAGGAGAGGCTACGAGCAGTACTTC.

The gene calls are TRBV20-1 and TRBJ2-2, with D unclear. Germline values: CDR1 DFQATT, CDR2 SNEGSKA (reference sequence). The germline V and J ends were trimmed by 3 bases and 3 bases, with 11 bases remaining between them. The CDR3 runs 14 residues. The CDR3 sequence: CSASLGTDTGELFF. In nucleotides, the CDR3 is TGCAGTGCTAGTCTAGGTACAGACACCGGGGAGCTGTTTTTT.

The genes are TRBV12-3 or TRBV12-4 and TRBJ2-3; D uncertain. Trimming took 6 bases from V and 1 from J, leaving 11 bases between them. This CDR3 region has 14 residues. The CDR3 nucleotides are TGTGCCAGCAGCATAAAAACAGGCACAGATACGCAGTATTTT. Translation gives CASSIKTGTDTQYF.

CDR3 sequence (DNA): TGTGCCAGCAGCTTAGCGGGGGGACCAGGAAGAACCGGGGAGCTGTTTTTT. Its protein is CASSLAGGPGRTGELFF. The J gene is TRBJ2-2, the V gene TRBV7-2; D is perhaps TRBD2 (6 bases). Trimming cost V 0 bases and J 5 bases, with 16 bases left between them. The CDR3 is made up of 17 amino acids. In germline, CDR1 is SGHTA, CDR2 FQGNSA.

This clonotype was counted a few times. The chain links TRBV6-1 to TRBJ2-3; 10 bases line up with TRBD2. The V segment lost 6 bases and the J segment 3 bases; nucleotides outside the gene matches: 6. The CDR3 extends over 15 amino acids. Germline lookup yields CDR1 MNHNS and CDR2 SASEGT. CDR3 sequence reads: CASSLLAGKTDTQYF. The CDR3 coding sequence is TGTGCCAGCAGCCTACTAGCGGGGAAAACAGATACGCAGTATTTT.

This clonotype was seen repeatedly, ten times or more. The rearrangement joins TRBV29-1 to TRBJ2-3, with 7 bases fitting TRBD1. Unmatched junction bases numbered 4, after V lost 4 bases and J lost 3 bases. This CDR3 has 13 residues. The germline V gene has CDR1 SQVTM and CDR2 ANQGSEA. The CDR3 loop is CSVGQTGTDTQYF. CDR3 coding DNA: TGCAGCGTTGGGCAGACAGGGACAGATACGCAGTATTTT.

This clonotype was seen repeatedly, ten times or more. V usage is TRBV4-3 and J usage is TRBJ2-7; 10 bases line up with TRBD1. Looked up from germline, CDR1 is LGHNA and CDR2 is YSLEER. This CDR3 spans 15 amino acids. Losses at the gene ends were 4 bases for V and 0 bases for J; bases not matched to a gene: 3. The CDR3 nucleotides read TGCGCCAGCAGCCCCCGGACAGGGGGCTCCTACGAGCAGTACTTC. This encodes CASSPRTGGSYEQYF.

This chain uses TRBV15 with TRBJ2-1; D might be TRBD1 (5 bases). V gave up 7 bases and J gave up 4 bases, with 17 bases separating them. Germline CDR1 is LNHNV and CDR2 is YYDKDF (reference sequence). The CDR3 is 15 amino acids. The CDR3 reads CATIKTVDRYNEQFF. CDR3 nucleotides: TGTGCCACCATCAAGACAGTTGACCGATACAATGAGCAGTTCTTC.

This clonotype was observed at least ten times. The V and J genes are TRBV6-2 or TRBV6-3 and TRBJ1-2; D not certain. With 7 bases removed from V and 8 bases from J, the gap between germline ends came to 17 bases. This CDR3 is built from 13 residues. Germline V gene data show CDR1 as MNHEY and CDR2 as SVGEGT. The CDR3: CASKPTGSDGYTF. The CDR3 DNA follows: TGTGCCAGCAAGCCCACCGGGAGCGACGGCTACACCTTC.

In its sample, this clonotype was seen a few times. The CDR3 DNA reads TGTGCCAGCAGTTTAGAACGGGTGACAACCGATCAGCCCCAGCATTTT. This translates into CASSLERVTTDQPQHF. The J gene is TRBJ1-5, the V gene TRBV12-3 or TRBV12-4; unclear D gene. The V end lost 1 base, the J end lost 5 bases, and 15 bases lay between the germline ends. The CDR3 is made up of 16 amino acids.

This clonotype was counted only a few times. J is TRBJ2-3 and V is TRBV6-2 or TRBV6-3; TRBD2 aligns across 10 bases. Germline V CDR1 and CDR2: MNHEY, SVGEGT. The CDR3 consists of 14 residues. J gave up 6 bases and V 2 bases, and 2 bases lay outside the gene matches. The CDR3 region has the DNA TGTGCCAGCAGTTACGCTAGCGGGGGTGATACGCAGTATTTT. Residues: CASSYASGGDTQYF.

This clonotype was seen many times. CDR3: CASSLSSGSGNEQFF. The CDR3 nucleotides are TGTGCCAGCAGCTTATCAAGCGGATCGGGGAATGAGCAGTTCTTC. The V and J genes are TRBV7-8 and TRBJ2-1; D is perhaps TRBD2 (5 bases). Trimming cost V 2 bases and J 7 bases, with 15 bases left between them. This CDR3 spans 15 amino acids. CDR1 SGHVS and CDR2 FQNEAQ come from the germline V gene.

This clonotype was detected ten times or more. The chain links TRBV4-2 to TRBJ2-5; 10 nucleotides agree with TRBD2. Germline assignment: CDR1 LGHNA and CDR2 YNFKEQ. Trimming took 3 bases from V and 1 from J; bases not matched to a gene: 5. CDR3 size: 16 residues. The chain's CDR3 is CASSHKPSGGQETQYF. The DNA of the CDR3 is TGTGCCAGCAGCCATAAACCTAGCGGGGGCCAAGAGACCCAGTACTTC.

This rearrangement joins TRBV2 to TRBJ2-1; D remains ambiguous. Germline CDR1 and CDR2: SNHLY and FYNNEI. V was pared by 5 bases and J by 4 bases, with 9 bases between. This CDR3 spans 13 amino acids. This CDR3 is CASSSELYNEQFF. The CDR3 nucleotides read TGTGCCAGCAGTTCGGAACTTTACAATGAGCAGTTCTTC.

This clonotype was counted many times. The chain's CDR3 is CASSETWGLDDRNRAGELFF. For the CDR3, the DNA is TGTGCCAGCAGCGAAACATGGGGACTTGACGACCGAAATAGAGCCGGGGAGCTGTTTTTT. The chain links TRBV4-2 to TRBJ2-2; possibly TRBD2 for D (6 bases). V dropped 5 bases and J dropped 6 bases, with 31 bases sitting between them. Germline loops: CDR1 LGHNA, CDR2 YNFKEQ. The CDR3 consists of 20 residues.

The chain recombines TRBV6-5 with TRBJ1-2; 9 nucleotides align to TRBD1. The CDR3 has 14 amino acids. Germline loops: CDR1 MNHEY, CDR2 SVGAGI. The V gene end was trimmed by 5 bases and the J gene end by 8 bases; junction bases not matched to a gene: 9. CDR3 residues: CASSSGTGINGYTF. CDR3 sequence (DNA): TGTGCCAGCAGTAGCGGGACAGGGATAAACGGCTACACCTTC.

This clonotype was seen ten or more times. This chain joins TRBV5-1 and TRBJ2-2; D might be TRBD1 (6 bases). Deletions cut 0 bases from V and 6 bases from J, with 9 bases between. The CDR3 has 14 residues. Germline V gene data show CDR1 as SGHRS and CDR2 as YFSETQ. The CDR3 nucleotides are TGCGCCAGCAGCTTGGAAGGGGGTGCCGGGGAGCTGTTTTTT. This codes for CASSLEGGAGELFF.

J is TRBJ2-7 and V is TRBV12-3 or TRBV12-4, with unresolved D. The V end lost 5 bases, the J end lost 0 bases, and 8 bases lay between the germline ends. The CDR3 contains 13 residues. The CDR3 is CASSKQNSYEQYF. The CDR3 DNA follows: TGTGCCAGCAGTAAACAGAACTCCTACGAGCAGTACTTC.

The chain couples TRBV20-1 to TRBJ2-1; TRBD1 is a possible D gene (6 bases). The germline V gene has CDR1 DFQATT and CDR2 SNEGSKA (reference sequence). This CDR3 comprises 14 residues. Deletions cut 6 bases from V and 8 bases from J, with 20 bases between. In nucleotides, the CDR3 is TGCAGTGCGAAACAGGGTTCAGGGCCCTATGAGCAGTTCTTC. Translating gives CSAKQGSGPYEQFF.

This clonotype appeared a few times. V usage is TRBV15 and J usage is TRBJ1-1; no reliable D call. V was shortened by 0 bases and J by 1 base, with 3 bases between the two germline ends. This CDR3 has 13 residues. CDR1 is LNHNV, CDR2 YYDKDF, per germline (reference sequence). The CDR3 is CATSREENTEAFF. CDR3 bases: TGTGCCACCAGCAGAGAAGAGAACACTGAAGCTTTCTTT.

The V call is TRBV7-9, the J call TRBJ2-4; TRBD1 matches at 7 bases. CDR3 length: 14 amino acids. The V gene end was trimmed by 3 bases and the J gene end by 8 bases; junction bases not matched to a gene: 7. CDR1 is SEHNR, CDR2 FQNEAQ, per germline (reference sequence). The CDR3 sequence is CASSFGYRGDIQYF. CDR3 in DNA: TGTGCCAGCAGCTTTGGGTACAGGGGAGACATTCAGTACTTC.